A selection of T cell receptor beta chains follows, all from one sample in a study of T cells in Graves' hyperthyroidism and ophthalmopathy. TCRdb passed the multiplex PCR reads through MiXCR, listing each CDR3 protein once. The sample contains over 700,000 distinct CDR3 sequences, over 15% of which appear only once. Material: blood. Receptors were obtained from a woman aged 50 to 65 with Graves' hyperthyroidism that later progressed to Graves' ophthalmopathy. Each CDR3 is given with its conserved first and last residue. D genes are given only for firm matches. A clone size is listed for some rows: how often the clone was seen (once, few, many), or a class if it is expanded.

>TRBV12-3/TRBV12-4|TRBJ1-1|many|TRBD1
TGTGCCAGCAGTTCGACAGGGGGCACTGAAGCTTTCTTT
CASSSTGGTEAFF
>TRBV20-1|TRBJ2-1|many|TRBD1
TGCAGTGCCGTACAGGGGACAGTCTACAATGAGCAGTTCTTC
CSAVQGTVYNEQFF
>TRBV5-4|TRBJ1-2|few|-
TGTGCCAGCAGCTTGTCCTCGGGACGTCACTATGGCTACACCTTC
CASSLSSGRHYGYTF
>TRBV7-9|TRBJ2-7|few|-
TGTGCCAGCAGCGGAACAGGGCCCGCGGCCCCCTACGAGCAGTACTTC
CASSGTGPAAPYEQYF
>TRBV6-1|TRBJ2-5|few|TRBD2
TGTGCCAGCAGTGACATGGGGGGGGAGACCCAGTACTTC
CASSDMGGETQYF
>TRBV3-1|TRBJ2-5|many|TRBD2
TGTGCCAGCAGCCAAGATTCGCTAGCGGGGGGTGCAGTGACCCAGTACTTC
CASSQDSLAGGAVTQYF
>TRBV10-1|TRBJ1-1|-|-
TGCGCCAGCAGAGAGTACCTGAGGACTGAAGCTTTCTTT
CASREYLRTEAFF
>TRBV11-2|TRBJ1-6|many|-
TGTGCCAGCAGCCCACCCTATGGGGTAGCCCTCCACTTT
CASSPPYGVALHF
>TRBV25-1|TRBJ2-2|few|TRBD2
TGTGCCAGCAGGGCTCTTGCGGGGGTAAACACCGGGGAGCTGTTTTTT
CASRALAGVNTGELFF
>TRBV6-2/TRBV6-3|TRBJ1-6|many|TRBD1
TGTGCCAGCAGTTACAGTAGGGGGCTGGGAGCCCTCCACTTT
CASSYSRGLGALHF
>TRBV11-1|TRBJ2-1|many|TRBD2
TGTGCCAGCAGCCCAGGACTAGCGGGGGGATCCTACAATGAGCAGTTCTTC
CASSPGLAGGSYNEQFF
>TRBV6-6|TRBJ2-7|few|TRBD1
TGTGCCAGCAGTTACTTGGACAGGGCCGACGAGCAGTACTTC
CASSYLDRADEQYF
>TRBV4-1|TRBJ1-6|few|-
TGCGCCAGCAGCCAAGGAGACCTCAATTGGAATTCACCCCTCCACTTT
CASSQGDLNWNSPLHF
>TRBV5-6|TRBJ2-3|many|TRBD2
TGTGCCAGCAGCTTGGAAAGAAAGCGGGGGGCCCTCACAGATACGCAGTATTTT
CASSLERKRGALTDTQYF
>TRBV27|TRBJ1-1|-|-
TGTGCCAGCAGTTTGTCCGGAGGGATCACTGAAGCTTTCTTT
CASSLSGGITEAFF
>TRBV5-1|TRBJ1-2|few|-
TGCGCCAGCAGCTTGGCCGGCGACAGCGCCTATGGCTACACCTTC
CASSLAGDSAYGYTF
>TRBV13|TRBJ1-2|-|-
TGTTCGGCAGACTATGGCTACACCTTC
CSADYGYTF
>TRBV10-2|TRBJ1-1|few|-
TGCGCCAGCACTTGGGGGCAGCCTGAAGCTTTCTTT
CASTWGQPEAFF
>TRBV7-6|TRBJ1-6|-|TRBD1
TGTGCCAGCAGCAAAACCGGGACAGGGGTGTCACCCCTCCACTTT
CASSKTGTGVSPLHF
>TRBV27|TRBJ1-1|few|-
TGTGCCAGCAGTTTATCTTCTTGGGGGAACACTGAAGCTTTCTTT
CASSLSSWGNTEAFF
>TRBV6-8|TRBJ2-2|-|TRBD2
TGTGCCAGCAGTTACTATTGGGGGGGGGATTCCGGGGAGCTGTTTTTT
CASSYYWGGDSGELFF
>TRBV11-2|TRBJ1-2|many|-
TGTGCCAGCAGCCTTCTGGGGGCGCAAGGCTACACCTTC
CASSLLGAQGYTF
>TRBV12-5|TRBJ1-3|-|TRBD1
TGTGCTAGTGGTTTGGATACGGACAGGCTCCGGTGGGGATTTGGAAACACCATATATTTT
CASGLDTDRLRWGFGNTIYF
>TRBV4-1|TRBJ1-1|few|TRBD1
TGCGCCAGCAGCCAAGATCCCAGGACAGGGCCTAAGAACACTGAAGCTTTCTTT
CASSQDPRTGPKNTEAFF
>TRBV5-1|TRBJ2-7|many|TRBD2
TGCGCCAGCAGTGAGGCTAGCGGGGGGGTCTCCTACGAGCAGTACTTC
CASSEASGGVSYEQYF